This entry concerns a single T cell receptor (beta chain). The record originates from a study of blood T cell repertoires in COVID-19. Study-level information: Acute and convalescent COVID-19 specimens originated in the United States, Italy and Spain.

The assay was immunoSEQ multiplex PCR, and TCRdb's table has in-frame clones only and misses some. The table shows 100,000 or so clones, with around 81% occurring only once. CDR1 is MNHEY and CDR2 is SVGAGI in the germline V gene. V was pared by 0 bases and J by 2 bases, with 13 bases between. The CDR3 contains 16 residues. This chain joins TRBV6-5 and TRBJ2-5, with a possible D match to TRBD1 (5 bases). Material for sequencing was peripheral blood. The clonotype was recovered from a woman in her 70s with acute or convalescent COVID-19. This chain's CDR3 is CASSYSIPKGQETQYF. The CDR3 region has the DNA TGTGCCAGCAGTTACTCGATCCCCAAGGGGCAAGAGACCCAGTACTTC.